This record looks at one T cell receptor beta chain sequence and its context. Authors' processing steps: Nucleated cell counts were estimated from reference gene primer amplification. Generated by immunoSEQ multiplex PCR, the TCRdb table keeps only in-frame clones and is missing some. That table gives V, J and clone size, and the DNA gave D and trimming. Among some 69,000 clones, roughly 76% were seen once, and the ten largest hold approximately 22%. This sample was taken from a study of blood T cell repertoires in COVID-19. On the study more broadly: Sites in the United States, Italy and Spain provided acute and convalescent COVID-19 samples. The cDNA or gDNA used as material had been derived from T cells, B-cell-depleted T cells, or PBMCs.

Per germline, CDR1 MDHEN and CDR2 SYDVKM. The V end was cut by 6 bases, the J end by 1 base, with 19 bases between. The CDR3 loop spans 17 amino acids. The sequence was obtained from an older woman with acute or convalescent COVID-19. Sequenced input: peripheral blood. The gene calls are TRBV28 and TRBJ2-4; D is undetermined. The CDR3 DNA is TGTGCCAGCAGACCACCCCGCCTCGGGTGGGCCAAAAACATTCAGTACTTC. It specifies CASRPPRLGWAKNIQYF.